These 15 T cell receptor beta chains share one sample of origin, sequenced in a study of blood T cell repertoires in COVID-19. TCRdb's copy holds only in-frame clones and misses some; the assay was immunoSEQ multiplex PCR. The repertoire holds over 250,000 clones, with 65% to 90% as singletons. The source material was peripheral blood. These receptors originate from a human donor in a cohort sampled during active COVID-19.

The V call is TRBV18, the J call TRBJ2-1, with 10 bases identical to TRBD2. After removal of 5 bases from V and 6 bases from J, the junction contained 10 bases not matched to a gene. Germline V CDR1 and CDR2: KGHSH, LQKENI. The CDR3 length is 16 residues. The CDR3 DNA sequence: TGTGCCAGCTCATTCCTAGCGGGAGAGTTGTCCAATGAGCAGTTCTTC. It is translated as CASSFLAGELSNEQFF.

The rearrangement uses TRBV5-1 and TRBJ2-5; TRBD2 agrees at 9 bases. CDR3 length equals 15 residues. Germline CDR1 reads SGHRS; CDR2 reads YFSETQ. V lost 2 bases and J lost 5; bases outside the gene matches: 7. CDR3 loop: CASSLLAGQEETQYF. The DNA of the CDR3 is TGCGCCAGCAGCTTACTAGCGGGCCAGGAGGAGACCCAGTACTTC.

This rearrangement joins TRBV9 to TRBJ2-7, with D tentatively TRBD2 (6 bases). The length of the CDR3 is 16 residues. From germline, CDR1 is SGDLS and CDR2 YYNGEE. Trimming pared 4 bases from V and 3 bases from J, leaving 20 bases between. CDR3: CASSRSYGGSGYEQYF. In DNA, the CDR3 is TGTGCCAGCAGCCGGTCCTATGGGGGGAGTGGCTACGAGCAGTACTTC.

This clone was recorded once. J is TRBJ1-4 and V is TRBV19, with TRBD1 as a possible D gene (6 bases). This CDR3 contains 16 residues. The germline V gene has CDR1 LNHDA and CDR2 SQIVND (reference sequence). V was trimmed by 6 bases and J by 3 bases, leaving 17 bases between them. DNA of the CDR3: TGTGCCAGTAGAACGACAGGTCTCATCGCTAATGAAAAACTGTTTTTT. Translating it yields CASRTTGLIANEKLFF.

This chain links TRBV5-4 with TRBJ1-6; no clear D. From germline, CDR1 is SGHNT and CDR2 YYREEE (reference sequence). There are 15 residues in the CDR3. V was clipped by 0 bases and J by 6 bases, with 10 bases between them. The CDR3 loop is CASSLDSRTNSPLHF. The CDR3 DNA reads TGTGCCAGCAGCTTGGACAGTCGAACTAATTCACCCCTCCACTTT.

The V and J genes are TRBV6-2 or TRBV6-3 and TRBJ2-7; 9 bases are shared with TRBD2. The CDR3 sequence is 15 residues long. V was clipped by 5 bases and J by 4 bases; unmatched bases: 9. Germline CDR1 is MNHEY and CDR2 is SVGEGT. CDR3 in DNA: TGTGCCAGCAGTATCCCGGGACTAGCTTCTTACGAGCAGTACTTC. This gives the protein CASSIPGLASYEQYF.

This clone has just a few counts. The gene calls are TRBV19 and TRBJ2-5; 7 bases agree with TRBD1. The germline gives CDR1 LNHDA, CDR2 SQIVND (reference sequence). The V gene end was trimmed by 4 bases and the J gene end by 3 bases; junction bases not matched to a gene: 11. The CDR3 runs to 16 residues. This CDR3 is CASSKPGTVNKETQYF. CDR3 DNA: TGTGCCAGTAGTAAACCCGGGACAGTGAACAAAGAGACCCAGTACTTC.

J is TRBJ2-4 and V is TRBV6-5; 10 bases are shared with TRBD2. CDR3 length equals 14 residues. CDR1 and CDR2 from the germline V gene are MNHEY and SVGAGI. V dropped 5 bases and J dropped 7; count of bases not matched to a gene: 5. CDR3 sequence: CASSPSGRSNIQYF. CDR3 nucleotide sequence: TGTGCCAGCAGTCCTAGCGGGAGAAGTAACATTCAGTACTTC.

The table lists this clone with a count of one. The chain has TRBV27 and TRBJ2-7; 10 bases map to TRBD1. The V gene's germline CDR1 is MNHEY and CDR2 SMNVEV (reference sequence). After removal of 5 bases from V and 7 bases from J, the junction contained 17 bases not matched to a gene. This CDR3 region has 17 residues. The CDR3 sequence: CASSRLPGTGAGGEQYF. CDR3 coding DNA: TGTGCCAGCAGTCGATTACCCGGGACAGGGGCTGGGGGGGAGCAGTACTTC.

The chain recombines TRBV20-1 with TRBJ2-3; TRBD2 matches at 13 bases. Losses at the gene ends were 3 bases for V and 5 bases for J; bases not matched to a gene: 11. This CDR3 spans 17 amino acids. Germline V gives CDR1 DFQATT, CDR2 SNEGSKA (reference sequence). Here the CDR3 DNA reads TGCAGTGCTAGTGAGACTAGCGGGAGGAGTCGGGGAGATACGCAGTATTTT. Translated, it gives CSASETSGRSRGDTQYF.

The chain uses TRBV6-5 and TRBJ2-5; D is possibly TRBD2 (5 bases). The germline V gene encodes CDR1 MNHEY and CDR2 SVGAGI. The CDR3 extends over 12 amino acids. V lost 6 bases and J 4 bases, leaving 9 bases between the germline ends. The CDR3 loop is CASRDFGETQYF. The CDR3, as DNA: TGTGCCAGCAGGGACTTCGGAGAGACCCAGTACTTC.

There are a few counts of this clone. The chain joins TRBV5-6 to TRBJ1-1; D perhaps matches TRBD1 (5 bases). Trimming cost V 3 bases and J 2 bases, with 11 bases left between them. The CDR3 runs to 14 residues. The germline V gene has CDR1 SGHDT and CDR2 YYEEEE. CDR3 nucleotide sequence: TGTGCCAGCAGCTCATTAGACAGAAACACTGAAGCTTTCTTT. Amino acid sequence: CASSSLDRNTEAFF.

The CDR3, as DNA: TGTGCCAGCAGCCTTAGAACTATGAACACTGAAGCTTTCTTT. Translation: CASSLRTMNTEAFF. This chain connects TRBV11-2 to TRBJ1-1; no clear D gene. CDR1 and CDR2 from the germline V gene are SGHAT and FQNNGV. Trimming stripped 5 bases from V and 0 bases from J, with 10 bases between. This CDR3 is built from 14 residues.

This clone was recorded only once. The chain joins TRBV12-5 to TRBJ2-3; 8 bases map to TRBD2. Germline trimming cut 7 bases from V and 7 bases from J; bases unmatched to any gene: 13. Germline CDR1 and CDR2: LGHNT and FRNRAP. The CDR3 is made up of 15 amino acids. In DNA form, the CDR3 reads TGTGCTAGTGCCCTGGGACTAGGAGACACCAATACGCAGTATTTT. Translation: CASALGLGDTNTQYF.

The chain joins TRBV6-1 to TRBJ1-4, with TRBD1 matching 8 bases. J gave up 7 bases and V 2 bases, and 6 bases lay outside the gene matches. This CDR3 has 15 residues. Germline loops: CDR1 MNHNS, CDR2 SASEGT. CDR3 sequence: CASSETDRGIEKLFF. CDR3 DNA sequence: TGTGCCAGCAGTGAAACTGACAGGGGCATTGAAAAACTGTTTTTT.